These 9 T cell receptor beta chains were all obtained from the same sample, sequenced in a study of T cell responses to AZD1222 COVID-19 vaccine. This table comes from immunoSEQ multiplex PCR, and its TCRdb copy is limited to in-frame clones, with some not included. The data hold 140,000 to 150,000 clones, with 75% to 90% observed a single time. Sequences were derived from peripheral blood, sampled on day 0 of AZD1222 vaccination. These receptors were taken from an adult in good health.

J is TRBJ1-1 and V is TRBV27, with 12 bases lining up with TRBD1. The CDR3 has 16 amino acids. Germline assignment: CDR1 MNHEY and CDR2 SMNVEV (reference sequence). V shed 2 bases, J shed 6 bases, and the junction held 7 bases outside the gene matches. CDR3 DNA sequence: TGTGCCAGCAGTTTAGGGACAGGGGGCCCAAACGCTGAAGCTTTCTTT. It specifies CASSLGTGGPNAEAFF.

This clone is a singleton in its sample. The V and J genes are TRBV13 and TRBJ1-1, with D unclear. V lost 2 bases, J lost 0 bases, and 10 bases lay in between. The CDR3 is made up of 15 amino acids. Germline assignment: CDR1 PRHDT and CDR2 FYEKMQ (reference sequence). The CDR3 here is CASSLYPGVNTEAFF. The CDR3 nucleotides read TGTGCCAGCAGCTTATACCCAGGAGTGAACACTGAAGCTTTCTTT. Together with reference TRBV13 and TRBJ1-1, the CDR3 gives the full variable domain: AAGVIQSPRHLIKEKRETATLKCYPIPRHDTVYWYQQGPGQDPQFLISFYEKMQSDKGSIPDRFSAQQFSDYHSELNMSSLELGDSALYFCASSLYPGVNTEAFFGQGTRLTVV.

The rearrangement uses TRBV30 and TRBJ1-5; 8 bases line up with TRBD1. CDR3 length equals 13 residues. Germline V gene lookup returns CDR1 GTSNPN and CDR2 SVGIG (reference sequence). J was trimmed by 5 bases and V by 2 bases; bases with no gene match: 2. Here the CDR3 reads CAWSTGGYQPQHF. CDR3 coding DNA: TGTGCCTGGAGTACAGGGGGATATCAGCCCCAGCATTTT. Drawing the rest from reference TRBV30 and TRBJ1-5, the complete variable domain is SQTIHQWPATLVQPVGSPLSLECTVEGTSNPNLYWYRQAAGRGLQLLFYSVGIGQISSEVPQNLSASRPQDRQFILSSKKLLLSDSGFYLCAWSTGGYQPQHFGDGTRLSIL.

The genes are TRBV5-1 and TRBJ2-1; D possibly corresponds to TRBD1 (6 bases). This CDR3 comprises 13 residues. The V end lost 4 bases, the J end lost 7 bases, and 12 bases lay between the germline ends. The V gene's germline CDR1 is SGHRS and CDR2 YFSETQ. CDR3 coding DNA: TGCGCCAGCAGCCAGGACAGCCTTAATGAGCAGTTCTTC. This sequence encodes CASSQDSLNEQFF.

The V gene is TRBV5-1, the J gene TRBJ2-2, with 14 positions matching TRBD2. The length of the CDR3 is 18 residues. V shed 4 bases, J shed 0 bases, and the junction held 5 bases outside the gene matches. In germline, CDR1 is SGHRS, CDR2 YFSETQ. CDR3 DNA: TGCGCCAGCAGCCTGGGACTAGCGGGGGCAACGAACACCGGGGAGCTGTTTTTT. It translates to CASSLGLAGATNTGELFF.

Concerning this clone itself: This CDR3 is also generated by other DNA sequences in the sample. The rearrangement joins TRBV15 to TRBJ1-4; D gene uncertain. Deletions cut 0 bases from V and 0 bases from J, with 8 bases between. The CDR3 length is 16 residues. Germline loops: CDR1 LNHNV, CDR2 YYDKDF (reference sequence). The CDR3: CATSRDRTATNEKLFF. DNA for the CDR3: TGTGCCACCAGCAGAGATCGGACGGCAACTAATGAAAAACTGTTTTTT.

The V gene is TRBV5-1, the J gene TRBJ2-5; TRBD2 matches at 14 bases. CDR1 and CDR2 (germline): SGHRS, YFSETQ. The CDR3 is made up of 14 amino acids. Germline trimming cut 5 bases from V and 3 bases from J; bases unmatched to any gene: 0. CDR3 in amino acids: CASRGLAGEETQYF. The CDR3 DNA reads TGCGCCAGCAGGGGACTAGCGGGAGAAGAGACCCAGTACTTC.

The V call is TRBV9, the J call TRBJ1-5; 7 nucleotides align to TRBD1. Germline V gene data show CDR1 as SGDLS and CDR2 as YYNGEE. The CDR3 spans 16 residues. The J segment lost 3 bases and the V segment lost 4 bases, leaving 10 bases of the junction unmatched. The CDR3 DNA reads as TGTGCCAGCAGCCCGGGGGTTGGACAGGACAATCAGCCCCAGCATTTT. Protein product: CASSPGVGQDNQPQHF.

The rearrangement links TRBV6-8 to TRBJ1-3; D gene unclear. CDR3 size: 12 residues. Germline loops: CDR1 MNHGY, CDR2 SAAAGT. The germline V and J ends were trimmed by 5 bases and 3 bases, with 5 bases remaining between them. The CDR3 coding sequence is TGTGCCAGCAGTAAGTGTGGAAACACCATATATTTT. Translated: CASSKCGNTIYF.